The source of this T cell receptor (beta chain) is a study of T-cell memory formation after mild COVID-19. Study background: Across donors, TCR clusters were largely donor specific. The study's findings and limits: Day 37-peaking second-wave clones had unconfirmed SARS-CoV-2 specificity.

TCRdb ran MiXCR on the 5' RACE reads and lists one entry per CDR3 protein. The sample lists 150,000 to 200,000 distinct CDR3 sequences, around 16% occurring once. This clonotype was recorded a few times. Its antigen is not identified. V gave up 1 base and J gave up 8 bases, with 18 bases separating them. This CDR3 is built from 16 residues. Germline-derived CDR1 and CDR2 are SGHRS and YFSETQ. Specimen: PBMCs or a T cell subset sorted from them (not recorded which). This clonotype originated in an adult woman who had mild COVID-19 (a few samples of this study predate the infection). Cell type and time point are not known. The chain joins TRBV5-1 to TRBJ1-4; D may be TRBD1 (5 bases). CDR3 in amino acids: CASSLPAGLTSEKLFF. In DNA form, the CDR3 reads TGCGCCAGCAGCTTGCCCGCGGGACTGACTTCGGAAAAACTGTTTTTT.